The 23 T cell receptor beta chains given below trace back to one sample, sequenced in a study of blood T cell repertoires in COVID-19. The repertoire was sequenced with immunoSEQ multiplex PCR; TCRdb's copy has only in-frame clones and lacks some. The sample contains tens of thousands of clones, 65% to 85% of which appear only once. The specimen sequenced was peripheral blood. The source of these receptors is a human donor in a cohort sampled during active COVID-19.

The chain uses TRBV4-1 and TRBJ2-1; D possibly corresponds to TRBD2 (6 bases). Deletions cut 1 base from V and 15 bases from J, with 16 bases between. The germline V gene encodes CDR1 MGHRA and CDR2 YSYEKL. CDR3 length: 13 amino acids. The CDR3 protein is CASSQVVRGTGFF. CDR3 in DNA: TGCGCCAGCAGCCAAGTTGTCCGAGGGACTGGGTTCTTC.

This clone has ten or more counts. The rearrangement joins TRBV6-1 to TRBJ2-3; perhaps TRBD2 as D (6 bases). V gave up 2 bases and J gave up 2 bases, with 11 bases separating them. The CDR3 length is 15 residues. Germline loops: CDR1 MNHNS, CDR2 SASEGT. CDR3 in DNA: TGTGCCAGCAGTGAAAGGAGGGCAAACACAGATACGCAGTATTTT. This codes for CASSERRANTDTQYF.

The gene calls are TRBV6-5 and TRBJ2-1; D uncertain. The V gene lost 2 bases and the J gene lost 4 bases, with 12 bases spanning the gap. CDR3 length equals 15 residues. The germline CDR1 and CDR2 sequences are MNHEY and SVGAGI. CDR3 bases: TGTGCCAGCAGTTACGACTCCATGGCGTACAATGAGCAGTTCTTC. The encoded protein is CASSYDSMAYNEQFF.

This clone has just a few counts. The chain carries TRBV9 and TRBJ2-1; a weak D match, TRBD2 (6 bases). CDR3 length: 16 amino acids. CDR1 and CDR2 from the germline V gene are SGDLS and YYNGEE. The germline V and J ends were trimmed by 6 bases and 0 bases, with 16 bases remaining between them. CDR3 nucleotide sequence: TGTGCCAGCACCTTAGCGGCGGGGAGCTCCTACAATGAGCAGTTCTTC. It codes for CASTLAAGSSYNEQFF.

The genes are TRBV14 and TRBJ2-2; no firm D call. The V gene's germline CDR1 is SGHDN and CDR2 FVKESK. The CDR3 totals 14 residues. With 1 base removed from V and 6 bases from J, the gap between germline ends came to 9 bases. The CDR3 here is CASSQANRAGELFF. In DNA, the CDR3 is TGTGCCAGCAGCCAAGCAAACAGAGCCGGGGAGCTGTTTTTT.

This clone showed up just a few times. The chain combines TRBV6-5 with TRBJ2-2, with 8 bases matching TRBD1. Germline V gene lookup returns CDR1 MNHEY and CDR2 SVGAGI. The CDR3 runs to 15 residues. V shed 5 bases and J 4 bases; nucleotides not matched to a gene: 6. The CDR3 here is CASSPGTGTTGELFF. The CDR3 nucleotides are TGTGCCAGCAGTCCCGGGACAGGAACCACCGGGGAGCTGTTTTTT.

This clone was seen a handful of times. The rearrangement joins TRBV6-1 to TRBJ1-2; the D gene is possibly TRBD1 (5 bases). CDR1 and CDR2 (germline): MNHNS, SASEGT. The V end was cut by 0 bases, the J end by 5 bases, with 16 bases between. CDR3 size: 16 residues. The CDR3 DNA sequence: TGTGCCAGCAGTGAAGCGGGTCAGCAGGGTGCGTATGGCTACACCTTC. It is translated as CASSEAGQQGAYGYTF.

The V call is TRBV5-1, the J call TRBJ2-3; TRBD1 agrees at 7 bases. V shed 6 bases and J 6 bases; nucleotides not matched to a gene: 13. This CDR3 has 15 amino acids. From germline, CDR1 is SGHRS and CDR2 YFSETQ. CDR3 amino acids: CASNRRQGIGDTQYF. The CDR3, as DNA: TGCGCCAGCAACCGTAGACAGGGTATCGGGGATACGCAGTATTTT.

This chain connects TRBV14 to TRBJ2-2, with TRBD1 as a possible D gene (5 bases). Germline V lookup: CDR1 SGHDN, CDR2 FVKESK. The CDR3 runs to 15 residues. Deletions cut 1 base from V and 7 bases from J, with 13 bases between. The CDR3 coding sequence is TGTGCCAGCAGCCAAGTCTGGGGCTCGGGCGGGGAGCTGTTTTTT. It codes for CASSQVWGSGGELFF.

V usage is TRBV15 and J usage is TRBJ2-5; 11 bases match TRBD1. V trimming: 0 bases; J trimming: 9 bases; junction bases outside the gene matches: 6. CDR3 size: 15 residues. Germline CDR1 LNHNV, CDR2 YYDKDF (reference sequence). CDR3 loop: CATSRDKGQGGAQYF. The CDR3, as DNA: TGTGCCACCAGCAGAGATAAGGGACAGGGGGGGGCCCAGTACTTC.

This chain's CDR3 is CASSSELLWAGELFF. The CDR3 DNA reads TGTGCCAGCAGCTCTGAACTATTATGGGCCGGGGAGCTGTTTTTT. The chain links TRBV5-5 to TRBJ2-2; D not certain. The CDR3 extends over 15 amino acids. Germline V lookup: CDR1 SGHKS, CDR2 YYEKEE (reference sequence). Trimming removed 3 bases from V and 6 bases from J, with 15 bases in between. The full variable domain, completed using reference TRBV5-5 and TRBJ2-2, is DAGVTQSPTHLIKTRGQQVTLRCSPISGHKSVSWYQQVLGQGPQFIFQYYEKEERGRGNFPDRFSARQFPNYSSELNVNALLLGDSALYLCASSSELLWAGELFFGEGSRLTVL.

The V and J genes are TRBV25-1 and TRBJ1-4; 7 bases match TRBD1. Looked up from germline, CDR1 is MGHDK and CDR2 is SYGVNS. CDR3 size: 14 residues. After removal of 6 bases from V and 4 bases from J, the junction contained 5 bases not matched to a gene. In DNA form, the CDR3 reads TGTGCCAGCAGCAGGACAGGAATTAATGAAAAACTGTTTTTT. This codes for CASSRTGINEKLFF.

This clone was seen just once. V gene TRBV18 combines with J gene TRBJ1-3; 8 bases line up with TRBD1. The CDR3 is made up of 14 amino acids. Germline V gene sequence: CDR1 KGHSH, CDR2 LQKENI. After removal of 3 bases from V and 4 bases from J, the junction contained 2 bases not matched to a gene. The CDR3 reads CASSPRDRGNTIYF. CDR3 nucleotide sequence: TGTGCCAGCTCACCTCGGGACAGGGGAAACACCATATATTTT.

CDR3 residues: CASSLAGGSYEQYF. As DNA, the CDR3 is TGTGCCAGCAGCTTGGCAGGGGGCTCCTACGAGCAGTACTTC. The rearrangement joins TRBV7-8 to TRBJ2-7; 7 nucleotides align to TRBD1. Germline assignment: CDR1 SGHVS and CDR2 FQNEAQ. The trim removed 3 bases at V and 0 bases at J, leaving 2 bases unmatched. CDR3 length equals 14 residues.

This sequence joins TRBV5-6 and TRBJ2-1, with D tentatively TRBD1 (5 bases). Trimming took 2 bases from V and 0 from J, leaving 9 bases between them. Germline CDR1 is SGHDT and CDR2 is YYEEEE. The CDR3 sequence is 15 residues long. The CDR3 DNA reads as TGTGCCAGCAGCTTAGGGGTACGCTCCTACAATGAGCAGTTCTTC. Amino acid sequence: CASSLGVRSYNEQFF.

The chain couples TRBV6-1 to TRBJ2-7; 8 nucleotides agree with TRBD1. Per germline, CDR1 MNHNS and CDR2 SASEGT. J was trimmed by 4 bases and V by 3 bases; bases with no gene match: 5. This CDR3 region has 14 residues. The CDR3 DNA is TGTGCCAGCAGTGATGTTCAGGGGGCTTACGAGCAGTACTTC. Amino acids: CASSDVQGAYEQYF.

This clone has only a few counts. J is TRBJ1-2 and V is TRBV5-1; no clear D gene. V was shortened by 0 bases and J by 0 bases, with 9 bases between the two germline ends. The CDR3 sequence is 15 residues long. Germline-derived CDR1 and CDR2 are SGHRS and YFSETQ. The CDR3, as DNA: TGCGCCAGCAGCTTGGTGGCAGGCCCTAACTATGGCTACACCTTC. Its translation is CASSLVAGPNYGYTF. Variable domain in full (rest from reference TRBV5-1 and TRBJ1-2): KAGVTQTPRYLIKTRGQQVTLSCSPISGHRSVSWYQQTPGQGLQFLFEYFSETQRNKGNFPGRFSGRQFSNSRSEMNVSTLELGDSALYLCASSLVAGPNYGYTFGSGTRLTVV.

The chain has TRBV5-1 and TRBJ1-1; no clear D gene. Trimming took off 3 bases at V and 1 base at J, with 7 bases between the two ends. The CDR3 runs to 13 residues. Germline CDR1 SGHRS, CDR2 YFSETQ. CDR3 loop: CASSSNWNTEAFF. CDR3 sequence (DNA): TGCGCCAGCAGCTCCAATTGGAACACTGAAGCTTTCTTT.

The chain has TRBV6-2 or TRBV6-3 and TRBJ1-1; D ambiguous. The V gene's germline CDR1 is MNHEY and CDR2 SVGEGT. V was trimmed by 2 bases and J by 8 bases, leaving 15 bases between them. This CDR3 has 14 residues. The CDR3 here is CASSYAVGAGEAFF. For the CDR3, the DNA is TGTGCCAGCAGTTACGCGGTGGGAGCGGGAGAAGCTTTCTTT.

The chain links TRBV7-8 to TRBJ2-3; 8 bases match TRBD2. CDR3 length: 17 residues. Germline assignment: CDR1 SGHVS and CDR2 FQNEAQ. The trim removed 4 bases at V and 1 base at J, leaving 10 bases unmatched. The CDR3 loop reads CASSSRAGTRGTDTQYF. The CDR3 DNA follows: TGTGCCAGCAGCTCAAGAGCCGGGACTAGGGGCACAGATACGCAGTATTTT. Together with reference TRBV7-8 and TRBJ2-3, the CDR3 gives the full variable domain: GAGVSQSPRYKVAKRGQDVALRCDPISGHVSLFWYQQALGQGPEFLTYFQNEAQLDKSGLPSDRFFAERPEGSVSTLKIQRTQQEDSAVYLCASSSRAGTRGTDTQYFGPGTRLTVL.

This sequence joins TRBV13 and TRBJ2-7; 7 bases align to TRBD1. CDR1 is PRHDT and CDR2 is FYEKMQ in the germline V gene (reference sequence). The CDR3 extends over 15 amino acids. The trim removed 4 bases at V and 9 bases at J, leaving 15 bases unmatched. CDR3 amino acids: CASSSTGTAYEGQYF. The DNA of the CDR3 is TGTGCCAGCAGCTCCACTGGGACAGCTTACGAGGGGCAGTACTTC.

The J gene is TRBJ2-2, the V gene TRBV5-1; 11 bases fit TRBD2. Trimming removed 3 bases from V and 1 base from J; junction bases left unmatched: 11. Germline lookup yields CDR1 SGHRS and CDR2 YFSETQ. The CDR3 extends over 19 amino acids. CDR3 coding DNA: TGCGCCAGCAGCTCTTTATCTAGCGGGGGGCTTCGGAACACCGGGGAGCTGTTTTTT. Encoded protein: CASSSLSSGGLRNTGELFF.

The chain employs TRBV15 and TRBJ2-5; TRBD1 agrees at 8 bases. The ends lost 6 bases at V and 3 bases at J; junction bases unmatched: 6. This CDR3 is built from 14 residues. From germline, CDR1 is LNHNV and CDR2 YYDKDF (reference sequence). CDR3 amino acids: CATSKIQGEETQYF. The CDR3 region has the DNA TGTGCCACCAGTAAAATACAGGGGGAAGAGACCCAGTACTTC.